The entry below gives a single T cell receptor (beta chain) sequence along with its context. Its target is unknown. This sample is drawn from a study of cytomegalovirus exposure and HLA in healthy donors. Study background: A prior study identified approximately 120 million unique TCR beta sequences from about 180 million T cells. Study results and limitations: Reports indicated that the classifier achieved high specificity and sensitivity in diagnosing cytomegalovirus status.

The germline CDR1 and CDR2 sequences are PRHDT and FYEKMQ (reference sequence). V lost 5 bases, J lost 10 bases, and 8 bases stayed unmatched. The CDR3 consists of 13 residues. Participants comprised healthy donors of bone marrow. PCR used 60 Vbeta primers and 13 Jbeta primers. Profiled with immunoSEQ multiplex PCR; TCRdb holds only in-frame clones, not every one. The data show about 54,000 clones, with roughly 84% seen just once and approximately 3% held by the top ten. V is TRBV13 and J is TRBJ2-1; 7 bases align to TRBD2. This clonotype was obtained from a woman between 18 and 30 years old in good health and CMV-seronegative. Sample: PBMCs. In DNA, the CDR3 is TGTGCCAGCAGCATGCAGGTCGGGGGGGAGCAGTTCTTC. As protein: CASSMQVGGEQFF.